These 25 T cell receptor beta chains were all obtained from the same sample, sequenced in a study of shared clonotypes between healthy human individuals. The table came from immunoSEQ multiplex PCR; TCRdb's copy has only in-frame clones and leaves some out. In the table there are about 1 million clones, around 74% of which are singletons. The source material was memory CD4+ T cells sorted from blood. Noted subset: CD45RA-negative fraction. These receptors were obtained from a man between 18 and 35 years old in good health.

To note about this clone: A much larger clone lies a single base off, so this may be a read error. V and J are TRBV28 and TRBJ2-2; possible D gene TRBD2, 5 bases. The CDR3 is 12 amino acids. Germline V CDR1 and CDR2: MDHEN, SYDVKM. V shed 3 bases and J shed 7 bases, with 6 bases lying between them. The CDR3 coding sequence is TGTGCCAGCAGTTTCGGGGTCGGGGAGCTGTTTTTT. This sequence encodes CASSFGVGELFF.

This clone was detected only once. In DNA form, the CDR3 reads TGTGCCAGCAGCAAAGGGACAGGGCCTAATCAGCCCCAGCATTTT. It translates to CASSKGTGPNQPQHF. The chain has TRBV21-1 and TRBJ1-5; the listed D gene, TRBD1, was not tested against the DNA. TRBV21-1 is a listed pseudogene. CDR3 length: 15 residues.

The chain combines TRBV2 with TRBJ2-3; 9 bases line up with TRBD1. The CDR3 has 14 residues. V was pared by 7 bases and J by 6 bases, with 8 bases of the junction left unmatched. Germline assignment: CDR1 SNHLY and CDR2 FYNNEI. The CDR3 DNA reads TGTGCCAGCACCGGACAGGGGAAGGTTGATACGCAGTATTTT. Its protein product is CASTGQGKVDTQYF.

The CDR3 region is CASSKSGSSTYEQYF. The CDR3 coding sequence is TGTGCCAGCAGTAAAAGCGGGAGTAGTACCTACGAGCAGTACTTC. The chain employs TRBV6-5 and TRBJ2-7, with 8 bases fitting TRBD2. V lost 5 bases, J lost 2 bases, and 8 bases stayed unmatched. The germline gives CDR1 MNHEY, CDR2 SVGAGI. The CDR3 is 15 residues long.

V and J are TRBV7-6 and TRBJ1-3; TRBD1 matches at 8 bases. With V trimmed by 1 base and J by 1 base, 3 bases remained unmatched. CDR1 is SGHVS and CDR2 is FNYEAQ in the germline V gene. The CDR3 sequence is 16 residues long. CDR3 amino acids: CASSLGTGRSGNTIYF. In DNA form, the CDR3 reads TGTGCCAGCAGCTTAGGGACAGGGAGGTCTGGAAACACCATATATTTT.

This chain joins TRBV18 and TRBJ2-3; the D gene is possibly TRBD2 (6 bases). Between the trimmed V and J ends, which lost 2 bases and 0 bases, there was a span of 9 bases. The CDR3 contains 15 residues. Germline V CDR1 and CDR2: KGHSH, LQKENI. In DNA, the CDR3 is TGTGCCAGCTCACCAGACAGCGGGAGCACAGATACGCAGTATTTT. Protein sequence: CASSPDSGSTDTQYF.

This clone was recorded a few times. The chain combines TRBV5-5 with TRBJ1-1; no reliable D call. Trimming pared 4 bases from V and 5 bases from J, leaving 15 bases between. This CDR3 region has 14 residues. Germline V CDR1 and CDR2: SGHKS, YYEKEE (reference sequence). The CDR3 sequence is CASSPSVGRTEAFF. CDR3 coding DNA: TGTGCCAGCAGCCCCTCCGTCGGGCGAACTGAAGCTTTCTTT.

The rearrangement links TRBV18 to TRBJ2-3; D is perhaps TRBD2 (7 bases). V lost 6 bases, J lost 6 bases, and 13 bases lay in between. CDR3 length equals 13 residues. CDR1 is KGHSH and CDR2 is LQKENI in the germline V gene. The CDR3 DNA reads TGTGCCAGCTCCCTACGGGGGGCGGATACGCAGTATTTT. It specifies CASSLRGADTQYF.

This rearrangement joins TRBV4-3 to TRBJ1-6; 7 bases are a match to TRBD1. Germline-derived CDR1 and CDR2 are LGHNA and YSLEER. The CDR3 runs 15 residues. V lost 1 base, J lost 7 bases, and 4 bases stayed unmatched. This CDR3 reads CASSQATDRNSPLHF. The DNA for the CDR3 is TGCGCCAGCAGCCAAGCAACGGACAGGAATTCACCCCTCCACTTT.

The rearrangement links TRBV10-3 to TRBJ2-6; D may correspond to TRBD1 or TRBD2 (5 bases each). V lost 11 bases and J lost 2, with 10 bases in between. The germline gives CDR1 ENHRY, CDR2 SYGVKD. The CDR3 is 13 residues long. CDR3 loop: CAGRGAGANVLTF. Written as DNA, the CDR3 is TGTGCCGGTCGAGGGGCTGGGGCCAACGTCCTGACTTTC.

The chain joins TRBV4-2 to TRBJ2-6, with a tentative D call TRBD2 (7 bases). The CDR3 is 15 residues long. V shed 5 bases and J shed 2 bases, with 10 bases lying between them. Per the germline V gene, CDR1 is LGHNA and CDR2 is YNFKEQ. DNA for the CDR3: TGTGCCAGCAGCTTAGGGGGGGCTGGGGCCAACGTCCTGACTTTC. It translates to CASSLGGAGANVLTF.

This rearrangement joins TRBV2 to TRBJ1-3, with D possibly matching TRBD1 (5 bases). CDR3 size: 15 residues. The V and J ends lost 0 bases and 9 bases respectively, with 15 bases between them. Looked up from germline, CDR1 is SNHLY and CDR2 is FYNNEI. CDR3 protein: CASSEAGGLGRTIYF. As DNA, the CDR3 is TGTGCCAGCAGTGAAGCGGGGGGATTAGGACGCACCATATATTTT.

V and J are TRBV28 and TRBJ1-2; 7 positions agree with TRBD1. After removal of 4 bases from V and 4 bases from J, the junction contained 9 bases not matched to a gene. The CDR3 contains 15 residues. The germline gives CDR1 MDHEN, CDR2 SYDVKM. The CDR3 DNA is TGTGCCAGCAGTTCCCCGACAGGGAGTGCCTATGGCTACACCTTC. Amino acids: CASSSPTGSAYGYTF.

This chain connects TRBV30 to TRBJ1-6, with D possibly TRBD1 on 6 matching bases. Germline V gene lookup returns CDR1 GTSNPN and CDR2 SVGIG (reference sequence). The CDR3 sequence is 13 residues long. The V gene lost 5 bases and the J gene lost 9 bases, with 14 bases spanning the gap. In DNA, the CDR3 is TGTGCCTGGCACCGGGACATTAGTTCACCCCTCCACTTT. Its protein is CAWHRDISSPLHF.

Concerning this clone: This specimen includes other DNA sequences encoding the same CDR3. The CDR3 sequence: CASSLDGSNQPQHF. CDR3 in DNA: TGTGCCAGCAGTCTTGACGGATCCAATCAGCCCCAGCATTTT. V usage is TRBV6-6 and J usage is TRBJ1-5; D is undetermined. V was clipped by 5 bases and J by 3 bases, with 11 bases between them. Looked up from germline, CDR1 is MNHNY and CDR2 is SVGAGI (reference sequence). CDR3 size: 14 residues.

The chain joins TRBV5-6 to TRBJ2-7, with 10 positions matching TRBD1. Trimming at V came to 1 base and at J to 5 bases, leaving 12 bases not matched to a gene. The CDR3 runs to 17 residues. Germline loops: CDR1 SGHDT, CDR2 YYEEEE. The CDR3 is CASSLWLLGQGKDEQYF. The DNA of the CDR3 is TGTGCCAGCAGCTTGTGGCTCCTGGGACAGGGGAAAGACGAGCAGTACTTC.

CDR3 amino acids: CASGGQGVEKLFF. CDR3 sequence (DNA): TGTGCCAGCGGGGGACAGGGGGTTGAAAAACTGTTTTTT. V and J are TRBV2 and TRBJ1-4, with TRBD1 identical over 11 bases. CDR3 length equals 13 residues. V lost 8 bases and J lost 7; bases outside the gene matches: 3. Germline V gives CDR1 SNHLY, CDR2 FYNNEI.

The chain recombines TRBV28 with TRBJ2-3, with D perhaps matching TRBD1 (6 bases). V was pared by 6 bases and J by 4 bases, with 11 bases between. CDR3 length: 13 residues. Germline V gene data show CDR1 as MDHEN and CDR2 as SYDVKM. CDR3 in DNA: TGTGCCAGCAGCACAGGGTGGGCAGATACGCAGTATTTT. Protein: CASSTGWADTQYF.

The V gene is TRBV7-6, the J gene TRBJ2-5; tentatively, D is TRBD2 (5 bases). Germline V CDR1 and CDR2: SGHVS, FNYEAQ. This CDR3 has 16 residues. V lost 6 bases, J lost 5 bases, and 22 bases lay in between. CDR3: CASSHGFGNAGETQYF. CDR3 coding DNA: TGTGCCAGCAGTCATGGTTTCGGGAACGCTGGGGAGACCCAGTACTTC.

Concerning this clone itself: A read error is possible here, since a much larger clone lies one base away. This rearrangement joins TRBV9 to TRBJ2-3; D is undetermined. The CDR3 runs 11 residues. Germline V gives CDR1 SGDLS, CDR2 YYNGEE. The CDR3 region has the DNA TGTGCCAGCATCGTCACAGATACGCAGTGTTTT. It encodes CASIVTDTQCF.

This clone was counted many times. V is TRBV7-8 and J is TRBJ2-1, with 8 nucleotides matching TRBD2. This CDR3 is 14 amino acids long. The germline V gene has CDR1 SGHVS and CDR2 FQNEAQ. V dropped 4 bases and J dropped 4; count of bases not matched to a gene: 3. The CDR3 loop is CASSYREGYNEQFF. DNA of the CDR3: TGTGCCAGCAGCTATCGGGAGGGGTACAATGAGCAGTTCTTC. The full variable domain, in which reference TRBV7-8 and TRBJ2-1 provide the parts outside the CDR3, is GAGVSQSPRYKVAKRGQDVALRCDPISGHVSLFWYQQALGQGPEFLTYFQNEAQLDKSGLPSDRFFAERPEGSVSTLKIQRTQQEDSAVYLCASSYREGYNEQFFGPGTRLTVL.

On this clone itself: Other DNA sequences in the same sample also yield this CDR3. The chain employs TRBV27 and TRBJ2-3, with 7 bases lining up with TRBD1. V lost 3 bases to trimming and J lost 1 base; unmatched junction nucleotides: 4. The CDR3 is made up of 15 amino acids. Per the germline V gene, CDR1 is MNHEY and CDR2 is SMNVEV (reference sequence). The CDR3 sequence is CASSLGQTGTDTQYF. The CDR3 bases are TGTGCCAGCAGTTTGGGACAGACAGGCACAGATACGCAGTATTTT.

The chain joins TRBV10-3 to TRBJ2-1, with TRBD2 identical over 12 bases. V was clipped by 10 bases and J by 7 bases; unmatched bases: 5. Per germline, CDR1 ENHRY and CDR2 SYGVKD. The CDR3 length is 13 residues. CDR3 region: CATGLAGANEQFF. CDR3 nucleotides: TGTGCCACGGGACTAGCGGGCGCAAATGAGCAGTTCTTC.

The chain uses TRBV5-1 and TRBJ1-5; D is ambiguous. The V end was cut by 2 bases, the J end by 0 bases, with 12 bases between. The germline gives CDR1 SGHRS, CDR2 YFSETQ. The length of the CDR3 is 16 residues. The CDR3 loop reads CASSFSSAVSNQPQHF. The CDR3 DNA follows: TGCGCCAGCAGCTTTTCTTCAGCGGTTAGCAATCAGCCCCAGCATTTT.

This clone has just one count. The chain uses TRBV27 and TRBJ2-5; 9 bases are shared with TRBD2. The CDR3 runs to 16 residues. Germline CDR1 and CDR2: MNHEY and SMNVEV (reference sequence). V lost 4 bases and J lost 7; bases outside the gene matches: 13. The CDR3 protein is CASSSPRAGGPGTQYF. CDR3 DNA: TGTGCCAGCAGTTCTCCCAGGGCGGGAGGGCCGGGGACCCAGTACTTC.